The next 13 T cell receptor beta chains were all read from a single sample in a study of T cell repertoires in cytomegalovirus infection. A single record per CDR3 protein comes from TCRdb applying MiXCR to the reads. The profile shows more than 500,000 distinct CDR3 sequences, about 15% of them singletons. The source material was CD8+ T cells from PBMCs. These receptors came from a human donor in good health (CMV status not recorded). Some clones in this sample may be carry-over from other donors' samples.

This clonotype has ten or more counts. The chain joins TRBV19 to TRBJ1-1; D remains unclear. V lost 6 bases and J lost 6, with 17 bases in between. This CDR3 has 14 amino acids. Germline V lookup: CDR1 LNHDA, CDR2 SQIVND (reference sequence). CDR3 loop: CASSLGPVTPEAFF. For the CDR3, the DNA is TGTGCCAGTAGCCTTGGCCCTGTCACCCCTGAAGCTTTCTTT.

This clonotype was recorded at least ten times. The genes are TRBV20-1 and TRBJ1-1; no reliable D call. V was clipped by 2 bases and J by 4 bases, with 17 bases between them. CDR1 and CDR2 (germline): DFQATT, SNEGSKA (reference sequence). The CDR3 is 15 amino acids. CDR3 sequence: CSARQPRGRTTEAFF. In nucleotides, the CDR3 is TGCAGTGCTAGACAACCCCGCGGCAGGACCACTGAAGCTTTCTTT.

This clonotype was observed at least ten times. The chain carries TRBV12-3 or TRBV12-4 and TRBJ1-5, with D unresolved. The CDR3 runs to 14 residues. V lost 4 bases and J lost 5, with 12 bases in between. The CDR3 sequence is CASSSSGWDQPQHF. The CDR3 bases are TGTGCCAGCAGTTCATCTGGGTGGGATCAGCCCCAGCATTTT.

This clonotype was observed at least ten times. This chain joins TRBV7-6 and TRBJ1-2; perhaps TRBD1 as D (6 bases). The germline V gene encodes CDR1 SGHVS and CDR2 FNYEAQ. The germline V and J ends were trimmed by 5 bases and 6 bases, with 22 bases remaining between them. This CDR3 is built from 16 residues. The CDR3: CASSPSLGAAINGYTF. The CDR3 nucleotides are TGTGCCAGCAGCCCCTCTTTGGGGGCCGCGATTAATGGCTACACCTTC.

In regard to this clonotype: Its ends do not fully match the called genes, so a read error is possible. This chain connects TRBV14 to TRBJ1-1; D possibly corresponds to TRBD1 (6 bases). The CDR3 consists of 14 residues. Germline CDR1 is SGHDN and CDR2 is FVKESK. This chain's CDR3 is CANSQVGGQIEAFF. The CDR3 DNA reads as TGTGCCAACAGCCAGGTAGGGGGGCAGATTGAAGCTTTCTTT.

This clonotype was detected many times. The chain recombines TRBV11-2 with TRBJ2-1, with TRBD2 matching over 12 bases. Looked up from germline, CDR1 is SGHAT and CDR2 is FQNNGV. Unmatched junction bases numbered 4, after V lost 5 bases and J lost 2 bases. The CDR3 has 16 residues. The CDR3 here is CASSPWTSGAYNEQFF. CDR3 DNA sequence: TGTGCCAGCAGCCCGTGGACTAGCGGGGCCTACAATGAGCAGTTCTTC.

This clonotype occurred many times. The chain joins TRBV7-2 to TRBJ2-5; the D call may be TRBD1 or TRBD2 (6 bases each). V lost 5 bases and J lost 4, with 14 bases in between. This CDR3 has 14 amino acids. Germline CDR1 reads SGHTA; CDR2 reads FQGNSA. This CDR3 is CASSPRGGSETQYF. CDR3 DNA: TGTGCCAGCAGCCCCCGAGGGGGGTCAGAGACCCAGTACTTC.

This clonotype was counted ten times or more. The CDR3 nucleotides read TGTGCCAGCAGTGAACCTGATACAGCGGGAACATCCGAGCAGTACTTC. The encoded protein is CASSEPDTAGTSEQYF. The V and J genes are TRBV6-1 and TRBJ2-7, with 7 bases lining up with TRBD2. Germline lookup yields CDR1 MNHNS and CDR2 SASEGT. The CDR3 length is 16 residues. J gave up 6 bases and V 2 bases, and 13 bases lay outside the gene matches.

This rearrangement joins TRBV20-1 to TRBJ1-2, with D possibly TRBD1 on 5 matching bases. Trimming took 5 bases from V and 3 from J, leaving 19 bases between them. CDR1 is DFQATT and CDR2 is SNEGSKA in the germline V gene (reference sequence). The CDR3 loop spans 15 amino acids. For the CDR3, the DNA is TGCAGTGCTTCTCCTAAAGGGGTTCTAGACTATGGCTACACCTTC. Translation gives CSASPKGVLDYGYTF.

CDR3: CASSPGTGGPQHF. The CDR3 nucleotides read TGTGCCAGCAGCCCGGGGACGGGAGGGCCCCAGCATTTT. The J gene is TRBJ1-5, the V gene TRBV5-6, with a weak D call TRBD1 (5 bases). The ends were cut back, 4 bases at V and 9 bases at J, with 14 bases in the middle. CDR1 SGHDT and CDR2 YYEEEE come from the germline V gene. This CDR3 region has 13 residues.

This clonotype came up many times. The rearrangement links TRBV4-2 to TRBJ2-4; 8 bases map to TRBD2. The ends lost 4 bases at V and 1 base at J; junction bases unmatched: 9. The CDR3 is made up of 17 amino acids. CDR1 is LGHNA and CDR2 is YNFKEQ in the germline V gene. Here the CDR3 reads CASSPGPGGFAKNIQYF. In DNA, the CDR3 is TGTGCCAGCAGCCCCGGACCGGGGGGGTTCGCCAAAAACATTCAGTACTTC.

V gene TRBV7-1 combines with J gene TRBJ2-1; 8 bases align to TRBD2. TRBV7-1 is given ORF status, its function remaining uncertain. Trimming removed 2 bases from V and 4 bases from J; junction bases left unmatched: 10. The CDR3 spans 17 residues. The DNA of the CDR3 is TGTGCCAGCAGCTCACCGGGACTAGGGGCCATTTACAATGAGCAGTTCTTC. It is translated as CASSSPGLGAIYNEQFF.

Notes on this clonotype: It is likely a read error, because the conserved phenylalanine at the end of the CDR3 is missing. The rearrangement uses TRBV7-8 and TRBJ1-5, with no clear D. V was trimmed by 1 base and J by 2 bases, leaving 9 bases between them. This CDR3 is built from 15 residues. Looked up from germline, CDR1 is SGHVS and CDR2 is FQNEAQ. CDR3 in DNA: TGTGCCAGCAGCTTAGGTCCCTGGGGCAATCAGCCCCAGCATTTA. Encoded protein: CASSLGPWGNQPQHL.